What follows are 8 T cell receptor beta chains derived from one specimen sequenced in a study of vaccination and CD4 T cells after COVID-19. As to treatment: approximately nine-day PBMC culture with coronavirus spike peptide pools or control peptides (ViraFEST assay). The Oncomine TCR Beta short-read assay was what sequenced the DNA obtained from cultured CD4+ T cells. TCRdb ran MiXCR on the PCR reads and lists one entry per CDR3 protein. The repertoire holds some 10,000 distinct CDR3 sequences, with around three fifths as singletons. Their cognate antigens are unknown. Input material: CD4+ T cells from blood, cultured in vitro. The receptors originated from a human donor who had recovered from COVID-19.

The table lists this clonotype with a few counts. J is TRBJ2-7 and V is TRBV11-2; either TRBD1 or TRBD2 may supply D (5 bases each). Per the germline V gene, CDR1 is SGHAT and CDR2 is FQNNGV. The length of the CDR3 is 17 residues. V dropped 5 bases and J dropped 5 bases, with 25 bases sitting between them. This chain's CDR3 is CASSHSVERGRRDEQYF. In DNA form, the CDR3 reads TGTGCCAGCAGCCACTCTGTCGAGAGGGGTCGGCGGGACGAGCAGTACTTC.

CDR3 residues: CAISSGTQSTEAFF. The CDR3 DNA reads TGTGCCATCAGCTCCGGGACCCAGAGTACTGAAGCTTTCTTT. The V and J genes are TRBV10-3 and TRBJ1-1, with D possibly being TRBD1 (5 bases). CDR1 is ENHRY and CDR2 is SYGVKD in the germline V gene. Trimming cost V 6 bases and J 5 bases, with 16 bases left between them. This CDR3 comprises 14 residues.

The J gene is TRBJ1-5, the V gene TRBV27; D not certain. CDR1 and CDR2 (germline): MNHEY, SMNVEV (reference sequence). The CDR3 runs 12 residues. The V and J ends lost 2 bases and 11 bases respectively, with 10 bases between them. Here the CDR3 reads CASSLRPPAQHF. CDR3 DNA sequence: TGTGCCAGCAGTTTACGGCCCCCGGCCCAGCATTTT.

This clonotype was seen once. The J gene is TRBJ1-4, the V gene TRBV28; 7 bases are a match to TRBD1. Trimming cost V 6 bases and J 8 bases; bases outside gene matches: 9. CDR1 and CDR2 (germline): MDHEN, SYDVKM. This CDR3 has 14 amino acids. This CDR3 reads CASSPPDREEKLFF. CDR3 nucleotides: TGTGCCAGCAGCCCCCCTGACAGGGAAGAAAAACTGTTTTTT.

This sequence joins TRBV7-2 and TRBJ1-1; D remains unclear. The CDR3 totals 15 residues. Germline-derived CDR1 and CDR2 are SGHTA and FQGNSA. V lost 2 bases and J lost 5, with 15 bases in between. The CDR3 DNA reads TGTGCCAGCAGCTTAACGGGCGGGCTCAGTACTGAAGCTTTCTTT. This sequence encodes CASSLTGGLSTEAFF.

The chain couples TRBV20-1 to TRBJ1-2, with D tentatively TRBD1 (5 bases). This CDR3 has 13 residues. Germline V lookup: CDR1 DFQATT, CDR2 SNEGSKA (reference sequence). With 6 bases removed from V and 0 bases from J, the gap between germline ends came to 11 bases. The CDR3 sequence is CSATTGPNYGYTF. CDR3 in DNA: TGCAGTGCCACAACAGGCCCTAACTATGGCTACACCTTC.

This clonotype was recorded once. V usage is TRBV2 and J usage is TRBJ1-2; no clear D. The CDR3 runs 14 residues. The V end lost 4 bases, the J end lost 8 bases, and 17 bases lay between the germline ends. Germline-derived CDR1 and CDR2 are SNHLY and FYNNEI. CDR3 region: CASSVGGDRAGYTF. The CDR3 bases are TGTGCCAGCAGTGTGGGTGGCGATCGTGCAGGCTACACCTTC.

The gene calls are TRBV28 and TRBJ2-2, with no clear D. Germline V gives CDR1 MDHEN, CDR2 SYDVKM. V was pared by 6 bases and J by 4 bases, with 6 bases between. The CDR3 contains 12 residues. This CDR3 is CASSDFTGELFF. CDR3 sequence (DNA): TGTGCCAGCAGCGACTTCACCGGGGAGCTGTTTTTT.